This T cell receptor beta chain emerged from a study of regulatory T cells in long-lasting Graves disease. The study, taken as a whole, reports: Persistent disease was characterized by preferential usage of TRBV28, TRBJ1-2 and TRBJ2-5.

CDR3 length equals 13 residues. CDR1 SEHNR and CDR2 FQNEAQ come from the germline V gene (reference sequence). V lost 0 bases and J 6 bases, leaving 7 bases between the germline ends. This clonotype was detected once. Its antigen is not known. The final CDR3 position lacks the conserved phenylalanine or tryptophan, pointing to a likely read error. Time point indicated: newly diagnosed GD, antithyroid drugs for less than 3 months. Scientists built the TCR library using RNA that was extracted from PBMCs. Building the TCR beta libraries relied on iRepertoire HTBI primers, and CDR3 regions underwent Arm-PCR. TCRdb reanalysed the multiplex PCR reads using MiXCR and keeps one entry per CDR3 protein. This table has hundreds of thousands of distinct CDR3 sequences, 13% appearing once. This sample was shared with a second study, whose subject was T cells in Graves' hyperthyroidism and ophthalmopathy.

The starting material was peripheral blood mononuclear cells (PBMCs), obtained at new diagnosis, from a patient treated with antithyroid drugs. This receptor was taken from a man younger than 45 with Graves disease. The chain is built from TRBV7-9 and TRBJ2-3; D gene ambiguous. DNA for the CDR3: TGTGCCAGCAGCTTAGCCGACCAGGATACGCAGTATTGT. It is translated as CASSLADQDTQYC.